This paragraph covers one T cell receptor (beta chain) sequence. Expressed TCRB transcripts were sequenced because the isolated RNA had all been reverse transcribed beforehand. Repertoires were generated with immunoSEQ multiplex PCR, while TCRdb's copy carries only in-frame clones and drops some. The top ten clones hold over 5.5% of a sample with around 320,000 clones, 14% of them seen once. CD4+ cells of the naive, central memory, regulatory and stem cell-like memory types were sorted via CD45RO/CCR7/CD25/CD127/CD95/CD27. Trimming pared 1 base from V and 8 bases from J, leaving 17 bases between. Germline assignment: CDR1 SGHAT and CDR2 FQNNGV. The length of the CDR3 is 15 residues. These data originate in a study of beta chain features in type 1 diabetes.

The rearrangement uses TRBV11-2 and TRBJ1-2, with D possibly being TRBD1 (6 bases). Sequenced: central memory CD4+ T cells from blood. The receptor was derived from a man younger than 45 in good health. The CDR3 DNA follows: TGTGCCAGCAGCTTAGGTCAGGGGCAGACGAGGGGCTACACCTTC. It translates to CASSLGQGQTRGYTF.